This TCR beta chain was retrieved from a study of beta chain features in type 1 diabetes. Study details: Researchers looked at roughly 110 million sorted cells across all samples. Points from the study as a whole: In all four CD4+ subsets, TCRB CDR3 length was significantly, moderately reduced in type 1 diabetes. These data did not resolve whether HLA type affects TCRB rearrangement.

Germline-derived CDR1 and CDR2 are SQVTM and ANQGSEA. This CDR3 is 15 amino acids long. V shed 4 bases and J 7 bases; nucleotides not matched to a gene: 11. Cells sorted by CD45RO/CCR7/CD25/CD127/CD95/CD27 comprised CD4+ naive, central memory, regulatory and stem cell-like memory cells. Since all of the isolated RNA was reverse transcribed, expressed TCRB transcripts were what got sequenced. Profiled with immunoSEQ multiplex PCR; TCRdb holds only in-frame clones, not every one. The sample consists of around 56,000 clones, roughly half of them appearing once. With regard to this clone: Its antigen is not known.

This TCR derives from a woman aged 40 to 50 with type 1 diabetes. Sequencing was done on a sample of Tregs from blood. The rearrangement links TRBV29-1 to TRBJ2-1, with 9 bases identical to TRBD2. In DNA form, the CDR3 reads TGCAGCGTTGCGTCGGGGACTAGCTTTGGTAATGAGCAGTTCTTC. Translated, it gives CSVASGTSFGNEQFF.